The clone carrying this TCR beta chain has just one count. V lost 0 bases and J 3 bases, leaving 9 bases between the germline ends. Per the germline V gene, CDR1 is SGHRS and CDR2 is YFSETQ. The CDR3 runs to 14 residues. The data belong to a study of brain metastases from non-small cell lung cancer. TCRdb's table, derived via immunoSEQ multiplex PCR, lists solely in-frame clones and lacks some. The sample holds around 400 clones, roughly four fifths seen once. Sample: tissue from a brain metastasis. The chain recombines TRBV5-1 with TRBJ2-5; D perhaps matches TRBD2 (6 bases). This receptor was identified in a donor at least 40 years old with non-small cell lung cancer. CDR3 residues: CASSLGREKETQYF. The CDR3 DNA reads TGCGCCAGCAGCTTGGGGAGGGAGAAAGAGACCCAGTACTTC. Supplemented by reference TRBV5-1 and TRBJ2-5, the full variable domain reads KAGVTQTPRYLIKTRGQQVTLSCSPISGHRSVSWYQQTPGQGLQFLFEYFSETQRNKGNFPGRFSGRQFSNSRSEMNVSTLELGDSALYLCASSLGREKETQYFGPGTRLLVL.